This entry is about one T cell receptor beta chain. This specimen belongs to a study of CD8+ T cells in alopecia areata. The treatment is: oral pan-JAK inhibitor, 5-10 mg twice daily. The germline V gene encodes CDR1 MDHEN and CDR2 SYDVKM. The CDR3 runs to 17 residues. Trimming took off 4 bases at V and 2 bases at J, with 21 bases between the two ends. The sequencing template was cDNA reverse transcribed from extracted RNA. Method: immunoSEQ multiplex PCR; TCRdb's copy keeps in-frame clones and lacks some. This table has about 210,000 clones, less than 65% appearing once. The receptor was derived from a human donor with alopecia areata. Sequenced material: CD4+ T cells sorted from blood, taken at week 4, from a patient treated with tofacitinib. The rearrangement joins TRBV28 to TRBJ2-7; D might be TRBD1 or TRBD2, each matching 6 bases. CDR3 coding DNA: TGTGCCAGCAGTTCCCCCTCGGTCGGGGGCGTCACCTACGAGCAGTACTTC. It is translated as CASSSPSVGGVTYEQYF.